This T cell receptor (beta chain) is drawn from a study of blood T cell repertoires in COVID-19. This clone occurred a few times. Using immunoSEQ multiplex PCR, the repertoire was profiled, and TCRdb retains in-frame clones only, with some absent. The table lists about 73,000 clones, 81% of them singletons. The clonotype originates from an older woman with acute or convalescent COVID-19. Sequenced input: peripheral blood.

CDR3 nucleotides: TGTGCCTGGAGAGGGACATGGGGCAATCAGCCCCAGCATTTT. It is translated as CAWRGTWGNQPQHF. This chain uses TRBV30 with TRBJ1-5, with TRBD1 as a possible D gene (6 bases). Trimming left V 3 bases short and J 2 bases short, with 11 bases between. The CDR3 is 14 amino acids. Germline CDR1 is GTSNPN and CDR2 is SVGIG (reference sequence).